Below are 3 T cell receptor beta chains sequenced from a single sample in a study. TCRdb reprocessed the 5' RACE reads via MiXCR and lists one record per CDR3 protein. The data hold roughly 13,000 distinct CDR3 sequences, with more than 20% observed a single time. The sequencing sample was made of naive CD4+ T cells sorted from blood. Subset noted: naive CD4+ T cells, CD4+CD45RA+CD25-. These receptor sequences come from a female donor with breast cancer.

This clonotype was recorded once. V gene TRBV7-6 combines with J gene TRBJ1-1; D unresolved. This CDR3 comprises 16 residues. In germline, CDR1 is SGHVS, CDR2 FNYEAQ. Trimming left V 5 bases short and J 4 bases short, with 20 bases between. This chain's CDR3 is CASSPRHGRRTTEAFF. The CDR3 bases are TGTGCCAGCAGCCCCCGACACGGACGCAGGACCACTGAAGCTTTCTTT.

This clonotype came up a few times. The rearrangement joins TRBV30 to TRBJ2-1, with D unresolved. Germline CDR1 is GTSNPN and CDR2 is SVGIG (reference sequence). This CDR3 is 15 amino acids long. V shed 0 bases and J shed 0 bases, with 9 bases lying between them. CDR3 in amino acids: CAWSVRGASYNEQFF. The CDR3 DNA is TGTGCCTGGAGTGTACGTGGTGCCTCCTACAATGAGCAGTTCTTC.

This clonotype was counted many times. The V gene is TRBV9, the J gene TRBJ1-6, with 9 bases identical to TRBD1. Germline CDR1 is SGDLS and CDR2 is YYNGEE. The CDR3 runs 16 residues. Trimming took 4 bases from V and 7 from J; bases not matched to a gene: 9. This CDR3 is CASSLNPGQGNSPLHF. CDR3 nucleotide sequence: TGTGCCAGCAGCCTCAACCCGGGACAGGGAAATTCACCCCTCCACTTT.